The 16 T cell receptor beta chains below were found in one sample sequenced in a study of blood T cell repertoires in COVID-19. The protocol was immunoSEQ multiplex PCR, while the TCRdb copy is restricted to in-frame clones and leaves out a portion. The data hold around 110,000 clones, with under 85% observed a single time. What was sequenced was peripheral blood. These receptors came from an older woman with acute or convalescent COVID-19.

This rearrangement joins TRBV6-1 to TRBJ2-2; weak D call: TRBD1 (6 bases). Trimming took off 3 bases at V and 3 bases at J, with 14 bases between the two ends. Per the germline V gene, CDR1 is MNHNS and CDR2 is SASEGT. The CDR3 is 16 residues long. CDR3 protein: CASSEEQGFYTGELFF. Here the CDR3 DNA reads TGTGCCAGCAGTGAGGAACAGGGATTTTACACCGGGGAGCTGTTTTTT.

J is TRBJ1-1 and V is TRBV29-1; D not certain. V dropped 4 bases and J dropped 1 base, with 7 bases sitting between them. The CDR3 length is 12 residues. Germline V lookup: CDR1 SQVTM, CDR2 ANQGSEA. The CDR3 nucleotides are TGCAGCGTTGGCGCGAAGAACACTGAAGCTTTCTTT. Amino acid sequence: CSVGAKNTEAFF.

This clone was seen a handful of times. V is TRBV5-1 and J is TRBJ2-5; TRBD1 might be the D (5 bases). From germline, CDR1 is SGHRS and CDR2 YFSETQ. CDR3 length: 16 amino acids. Trimming stripped 3 bases from V and 2 bases from J, with 17 bases between. CDR3 residues: CASSSSVGEGQETQYF. CDR3 DNA sequence: TGCGCCAGCAGCTCTAGTGTAGGGGAAGGTCAAGAGACCCAGTACTTC.

This CDR3 is CASSQLAGSYEQYF. CDR3 DNA: TGTGCCAGCAGCCAACTAGCGGGGAGCTACGAGCAGTACTTC. This rearrangement joins TRBV7-2 to TRBJ2-7; 10 bases match TRBD2. V lost 5 bases, J lost 3 bases, and 4 bases stayed unmatched. The CDR3 runs 14 residues. Germline-derived CDR1 and CDR2 are SGHTA and FQGNSA.

This sequence joins TRBV4-2 and TRBJ2-1, with 7 nucleotides matching TRBD1. The CDR3 spans 15 residues. Germline V gene data show CDR1 as LGHNA and CDR2 as YNFKEQ. The V and J ends lost 0 bases and 10 bases, in that order; junction bases with no gene match: 9. The CDR3 bases are TGTGCCAGCAGCCAAGACGCCCTAGGGGGCAGCGAGCAGTTCTTC. Translating it yields CASSQDALGGSEQFF.

The chain joins TRBV5-1 to TRBJ2-4; D ambiguous. The CDR3 is made up of 13 amino acids. Trimming removed 0 bases from V and 6 bases from J, with 7 bases in between. The V gene's germline CDR1 is SGHRS and CDR2 YFSETQ. The CDR3 spells CASSLEASNIQYF. For the CDR3, the DNA is TGCGCCAGCAGCTTGGAAGCTTCAAACATTCAGTACTTC.

The genes are TRBV27 and TRBJ2-1, with TRBD2 matching 13 bases. In germline, CDR1 is MNHEY, CDR2 SMNVEV (reference sequence). CDR3 length equals 17 residues. Trimming cost V 5 bases and J 6 bases; bases outside gene matches: 10. CDR3 residues: CASSHWRLAGGVNEQFF. The CDR3 DNA follows: TGTGCCAGCAGTCATTGGCGACTAGCGGGAGGAGTCAATGAGCAGTTCTTC.

The chain uses TRBV6-5 and TRBJ1-6; possibly TRBD1 for D (5 bases). This CDR3 contains 13 residues. Trimming took off 5 bases at V and 7 bases at J, with 9 bases between the two ends. Germline V lookup: CDR1 MNHEY, CDR2 SVGAGI. The CDR3 bases are TGTGCCAGCAGTCTCACAGGAAATTCACCCCTCCACTTT. It codes for CASSLTGNSPLHF.

The rearrangement links TRBV12-2 to TRBJ2-3; TRBD2 reflects the table's D call only, with no check against the DNA. TRBV12-2 constitutes a pseudogene. This CDR3 has 17 amino acids. The CDR3 spells CASRLVAGGPGTDTQYF. The CDR3 DNA is TGTGCAAGTCGCTTAGTCGCGGGGGGGCCAGGCACAGATACGCAGTATTTT.

The chain links TRBV7-9 to TRBJ1-6, with TRBD1 matching 7 bases. Germline V lookup: CDR1 SEHNR, CDR2 FQNEAQ (reference sequence). This CDR3 region has 15 residues. V shed 2 bases, J shed 6 bases, and the junction held 4 bases outside the gene matches. CDR3 in DNA: TGTGCCAGCAGCTTAACCGGGACAGTTAATTCACCCCTCCACTTT. Residues: CASSLTGTVNSPLHF.

J is TRBJ2-1 and V is TRBV19; TRBD2 matches 13 bases. CDR3 size: 16 residues. Trimming at V came to 3 bases and at J to 7 bases, leaving 6 bases not matched to a gene. Germline CDR1 is LNHDA and CDR2 is SQIVND (reference sequence). The CDR3 nucleotides are TGTGCCAGTAGTATGCAACTAGCGGGAGGGGGGAATGAGCAGTTCTTC. Translating it yields CASSMQLAGGGNEQFF.

The gene calls are TRBV7-9 and TRBJ2-3, with D perhaps TRBD2 (6 bases). The ends were cut back, 3 bases at V and 2 bases at J, with 12 bases in the middle. The CDR3 is 15 amino acids. CDR1 and CDR2 from the germline V gene are SEHNR and FQNEAQ (reference sequence). The CDR3 sequence: CASSFEGLNTDTQYF. In nucleotides, the CDR3 is TGTGCCAGCAGCTTTGAGGGACTCAACACAGATACGCAGTATTTT.

The chain uses TRBV2 and TRBJ1-5, with 7 bases identical to TRBD1. Germline V gene lookup returns CDR1 SNHLY and CDR2 FYNNEI. Unmatched junction bases numbered 5, after V lost 5 bases and J lost 1 base. The CDR3 has 15 amino acids. This CDR3 is CASSREQGSNQPQHF. Written as DNA, the CDR3 is TGTGCCAGCAGTCGAGAACAGGGGAGCAATCAGCCCCAGCATTTT.

V gene TRBV6-5 combines with J gene TRBJ1-6; no definite D call. Trimming took off 4 bases at V and 4 bases at J, with 8 bases between the two ends. The CDR3 is 14 residues long. The V gene's germline CDR1 is MNHEY and CDR2 SVGAGI. In nucleotides, the CDR3 is TGTGCCAGCAGTTCCAGTTCGTATAATTCACCCCTCCACTTT. It specifies CASSSSSYNSPLHF.

This chain uses TRBV6-1 with TRBJ1-5; no clear D. This CDR3 is built from 12 residues. Trimming took off 2 bases at V and 5 bases at J, with 4 bases between the two ends. Germline assignment: CDR1 MNHNS and CDR2 SASEGT. The CDR3 coding sequence is TGTGCCAGCAGTGAACCATATCAGCCCCAGCATTTT. It codes for CASSEPYQPQHF.

Concerning this clone itself: The germline gene is not matched at one end of the junction; a read error may be the cause. This chain connects TRBV5-5 to TRBJ2-5; the match to TRBD2 covers 11 bases. Germline V CDR1 and CDR2: SGHKS, YYEKEE (reference sequence). The CDR3 extends over 13 amino acids. CDR3 protein: CASSLARGLAENF. The CDR3 DNA follows: TGTGCCAGCAGCTTGGCCAGGGGACTAGCGGAGAACTTC.